A single sample is the source of the 26 T cell receptor beta chains below, sequenced in a study of control samples from healthy donors and cancer patients. Clones were read by immunoSEQ multiplex PCR, and TCRdb kept only the in-frame ones, dropping some. The table lists around 99,000 clones, less than 95% of them singletons. Input material: blood. The receptors were sampled from a human donor in good health. The donor label of this sample is uncertain.

The chain combines TRBV10-3 with TRBJ2-6; 9 bases agree with TRBD1. Germline loops: CDR1 ENHRY, CDR2 SYGVKD. CDR3 length equals 16 residues. V trimming: 4 bases; J trimming: 2 bases; junction bases outside the gene matches: 3. The CDR3 loop is CAISGDRATGANVLTF. CDR3 DNA: TGTGCCATCAGTGGGGACAGGGCAACTGGGGCCAACGTCCTGACTTTC.

V is TRBV15 and J is TRBJ2-5; the D gene is possibly TRBD1 (5 bases). Germline V gene lookup returns CDR1 LNHNV and CDR2 YYDKDF (reference sequence). The CDR3 has 15 residues. Trimming removed 0 bases from V and 3 bases from J, with 11 bases in between. In DNA form, the CDR3 reads TGTGCCACCAGCAGAGATCAGGGTGTAAAAGAGACCCAGTACTTC. It translates to CATSRDQGVKETQYF.

V gene TRBV9 combines with J gene TRBJ2-5; D gene ambiguous. In germline, CDR1 is SGDLS, CDR2 YYNGEE. Trimming stripped 0 bases from V and 2 bases from J, with 5 bases between. The CDR3 extends over 13 amino acids. The CDR3 region is CASSVGPQETQYF. In DNA form, the CDR3 reads TGTGCCAGCAGCGTAGGACCTCAAGAGACCCAGTACTTC.

Written as DNA, the CDR3 is TGTGCCAGCAGCTCCCAGCATGGGACTAATGAAAAACTGTTTTTT. Protein product: CASSSQHGTNEKLFF. This chain links TRBV6-5 with TRBJ1-4, with unresolved D. V lost 6 bases, J lost 2 bases, and 13 bases lay in between. Germline V lookup: CDR1 MNHEY, CDR2 SVGAGI. CDR3 length equals 15 residues.

The gene calls are TRBV6-5 and TRBJ1-2; TRBD1 matches at 9 bases. The V gene end was trimmed by 7 bases and the J gene end by 1 base; junction bases not matched to a gene: 4. The CDR3 extends over 14 amino acids. Germline CDR1 reads MNHEY; CDR2 reads SVGAGI. CDR3 bases: TGTGCCAGCACCTCGGGACAGGGTAACTATGGCTACACCTTC. Its translation: CASTSGQGNYGYTF.

The chain combines TRBV27 with TRBJ2-1; 7 nucleotides align to TRBD1. V trimming: 8 bases; J trimming: 8 bases; junction bases outside the gene matches: 15. Germline values: CDR1 MNHEY, CDR2 SMNVEV (reference sequence). The CDR3 totals 15 residues. CDR3 nucleotides: TGTGCCAGCGCCCACAGCGGCAGGGGGATCTATGAGCAGTTCTTC. As protein: CASAHSGRGIYEQFF.

V usage is TRBV3-1 (or the pseudogene TRBV3-2) and J usage is TRBJ1-2, with D possibly TRBD1 on 6 matching bases. Germline values: CDR1 LGHDT, CDR2 YNNKEL (reference sequence). The length of the CDR3 is 14 residues. The V end was cut by 6 bases, the J end by 1 base, with 12 bases between. The CDR3 coding sequence is TGTGCCAGCAGTCACAGGGAGGGTAACTATGGCTACACCTTC. It specifies CASSHREGNYGYTF.

J is TRBJ2-3 and V is TRBV5-1; 7 bases are shared with TRBD2. V shed 0 bases and J 2 bases; nucleotides not matched to a gene: 3. CDR3 length: 15 amino acids. CDR1 SGHRS and CDR2 YFSETQ come from the germline V gene. For the CDR3, the DNA is TGCGCCAGCAGCTTGGAAGGGACTAACACAGATACGCAGTATTTT. Protein: CASSLEGTNTDTQYF. The full variable domain, with the rest looked up from reference TRBV5-1 and TRBJ2-3, is KAGVTQTPRYLIKTRGQQVTLSCSPISGHRSVSWYQQTPGQGLQFLFEYFSETQRNKGNFPGRFSGRQFSNSRSEMNVSTLELGDSALYLCASSLEGTNTDTQYFGPGTRLTVL.

The rearrangement joins TRBV28 to TRBJ2-3; 8 bases map to TRBD1. Looked up from germline, CDR1 is MDHEN and CDR2 is SYDVKM. The CDR3 is 14 residues long. After removal of 4 bases from V and 3 bases from J, the junction contained 3 bases not matched to a gene. The CDR3, as DNA: TGTGCCAGCAGTTCCGGACAGGGAACAGATACGCAGTATTTT. Its protein product is CASSSGQGTDTQYF.

The sample holds a few counts of this clone. CDR3 loop: CASSFSGHEQFF. CDR3 DNA sequence: TGTGCCAGCAGTTTCTCGGGCCATGAGCAGTTCTTC. The chain links TRBV12-3 or TRBV12-4 to TRBJ2-1; no definite D call. V dropped 3 bases and J dropped 8 bases, with 8 bases sitting between them. The CDR3 covers 12 residues.

This clone was seen once. An end of the junction does not agree with germline; a read error may underlie this. The chain recombines TRBV18 with TRBJ2-7, with TRBD2 matching over 7 bases. This CDR3 contains 16 residues. Germline V gene lookup returns CDR1 KGHSH and CDR2 LQKENI. CDR3 sequence reads: CASSSPETGTKREQYF. CDR3 nucleotides: TGTGCCAGCTCATCACCCGAGACCGGGACTAAGAGGGAGCAGTACTTC.

The chain combines TRBV9 with TRBJ1-2; D is unclear. Per germline, CDR1 SGDLS and CDR2 YYNGEE. V was trimmed by 5 bases and J by 4 bases, leaving 21 bases between them. The CDR3 consists of 16 residues. The CDR3 DNA follows: TGTGCCAGCAGTCCCGAGGGCTCCCCGCGAGGCTATGGCTACACCTTC. It encodes CASSPEGSPRGYGYTF.

The CDR3 DNA is TGTGCCGCCCAGAGGGTAGGTGGCTACACCTTC. Its protein product is CAAQRVGGYTF. This chain joins TRBV25-1 and TRBJ1-2; D not resolved. The length of the CDR3 is 11 residues. V was cut by 11 bases and J by 7 bases, with 14 bases left in between. CDR1 and CDR2 from the germline V gene are MGHDK and SYGVNS.

The V gene is TRBV6-2 or TRBV6-3, the J gene TRBJ2-7, with D possibly TRBD2 on 6 matching bases. The V gene's germline CDR1 is MNHEY and CDR2 SVGEGT. The CDR3 spans 16 residues. The ends were cut back, 4 bases at V and 1 base at J, with 17 bases in the middle. For the CDR3, the DNA is TGTGCCAGCAGTTTCCGACTAGTCAGTTTTTCCTACGAGCAGTACTTC. It codes for CASSFRLVSFSYEQYF.

The V call is TRBV30, the J call TRBJ2-7; the D gene is possibly TRBD2 (7 bases). The CDR3 loop spans 13 amino acids. V lost 2 bases and J 0 bases, leaving 8 bases between the germline ends. Germline V gene lookup returns CDR1 GTSNPN and CDR2 SVGIG (reference sequence). Written as DNA, the CDR3 is TGTGCCTGGAGTCGGGGGGCCTCCTACGAGCAGTACTTC. This encodes CAWSRGASYEQYF.

The V and J genes are TRBV5-1 and TRBJ2-7; TRBD1 agrees at 7 bases. There are 15 residues in the CDR3. The germline CDR1 and CDR2 sequences are SGHRS and YFSETQ. With V trimmed by 0 bases and J by 4 bases, 7 bases remained unmatched. The CDR3 DNA reads as TGCGCCAGCAGCTTGGACGCAGGGGGTAATTACGAGCAGTACTTC. This gives the protein CASSLDAGGNYEQYF.

The chain employs TRBV19 and TRBJ2-1; D is undetermined. Germline V gives CDR1 LNHDA, CDR2 SQIVND (reference sequence). With 2 bases removed from V and 7 bases from J, the gap between germline ends came to 12 bases. This CDR3 spans 14 amino acids. CDR3 nucleotides: TGTGCCAGTAGTATAAACGGTTTTTGGAATGAGCAGTTCTTC. Protein: CASSINGFWNEQFF.

CDR3 loop: CASSSKQGAGDEQFF. CDR3 DNA: TGTGCCAGTAGTTCGAAACAGGGGGCGGGCGATGAGCAGTTCTTC. The chain uses TRBV19 and TRBJ2-1; 9 bases fit TRBD1. V shed 5 bases, J shed 8 bases, and the junction held 10 bases outside the gene matches. Per the germline V gene, CDR1 is LNHDA and CDR2 is SQIVND (reference sequence). This CDR3 has 15 residues.

The J gene is TRBJ1-5, the V gene TRBV4-1; 9 bases map to TRBD1. Germline trimming cut 2 bases from V and 4 bases from J; bases unmatched to any gene: 9. Germline loops: CDR1 MGHRA, CDR2 YSYEKL. This CDR3 is built from 17 residues. The CDR3 DNA reads TGCGCCAGCAGCCAACTCCCCGGGACAGGGCTAAATCAGCCCCAGCATTTT. Translation: CASSQLPGTGLNQPQHF.

V and J are TRBV27 and TRBJ1-1, with D maybe TRBD1 (5 bases). The germline CDR1 and CDR2 sequences are MNHEY and SMNVEV (reference sequence). CDR3 length equals 11 residues. Trimming stripped 6 bases from V and 9 bases from J, with 11 bases between. CDR3 in DNA: TGTGCCAGCAGGGGGGGGACGAAAGCTTTCTTT. Protein: CASRGGTKAFF.

The genes are TRBV5-4 and TRBJ2-7; TRBD1 matches at 10 bases. This CDR3 is 15 amino acids long. The V gene end was trimmed by 1 base and the J gene end by 3 bases; junction bases not matched to a gene: 4. Germline CDR1 and CDR2: SGHNT and YYREEE (reference sequence). The CDR3: CASSLPGQGIYEQYF. In nucleotides, the CDR3 is TGTGCCAGCAGCTTGCCGGGACAGGGGATCTACGAGCAGTACTTC.

For this clone: Germline and junction disagree at one end, which may indicate a read error. The V gene is TRBV5-1, the J gene TRBJ2-7; 9 nucleotides match TRBD2. CDR1 is SGHRS, CDR2 YFSETQ, per germline. The CDR3 extends over 15 amino acids. The DNA of the CDR3 is TGCGCCAGCAGCTTGGCGGTAGCGGGGGAAATAAAGCAGTGCTTC. Protein: CASSLAVAGEIKQCF.

V gene TRBV7-3 combines with J gene TRBJ2-1; D call uncertain. The CDR3 is made up of 15 amino acids. Trimming shortened V by 1 base and J by 6 bases, and 13 bases separated the two germline ends. Per the germline V gene, CDR1 is SGHTA and CDR2 is FQGTGA. The CDR3 sequence is CASSLMVSGSNEQFF. CDR3 in DNA: TGTGCCAGCAGCTTAATGGTGTCTGGGTCCAATGAGCAGTTCTTC.

The V gene is TRBV2, the J gene TRBJ2-6, with D maybe TRBD2 (5 bases). V lost 0 bases and J lost 0, with 15 bases in between. The germline V gene has CDR1 SNHLY and CDR2 FYNNEI. The CDR3 length is 19 residues. DNA of the CDR3: TGTGCCAGCAGTGAAGCCCAGAGACTAAAAAGCTCTGGGGCCAACGTCCTGACTTTC. Protein product: CASSEAQRLKSSGANVLTF.

This sequence joins TRBV28 and TRBJ1-2; TRBD1 aligns across 7 bases. This CDR3 is 14 amino acids long. Germline-derived CDR1 and CDR2 are MDHEN and SYDVKM. With V trimmed by 8 bases and J by 8 bases, 14 bases remained unmatched. The CDR3 DNA is TGTGCCAGCGGCCCATTGAGACAGGGCCACGGCTACACCTTC. It codes for CASGPLRQGHGYTF.

The chain recombines TRBV19 with TRBJ1-1; 7 nucleotides match TRBD1. The germline CDR1 and CDR2 sequences are LNHDA and SQIVND (reference sequence). The length of the CDR3 is 14 residues. V was clipped by 8 bases and J by 4 bases; unmatched bases: 10. The CDR3 protein is CASSGTALFTEAFF. CDR3 DNA: TGTGCCAGTTCCGGGACAGCCTTGTTCACTGAAGCTTTCTTT.